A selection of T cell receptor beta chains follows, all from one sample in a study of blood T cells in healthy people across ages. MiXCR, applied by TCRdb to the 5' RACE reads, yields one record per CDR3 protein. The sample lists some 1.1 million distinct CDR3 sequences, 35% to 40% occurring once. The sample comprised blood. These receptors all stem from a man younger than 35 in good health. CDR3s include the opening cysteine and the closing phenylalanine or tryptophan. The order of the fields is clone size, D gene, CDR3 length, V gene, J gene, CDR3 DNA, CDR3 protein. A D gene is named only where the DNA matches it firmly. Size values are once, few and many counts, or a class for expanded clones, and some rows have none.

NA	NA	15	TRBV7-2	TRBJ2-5	TGTGCCAGCAGCTTAGATGGGACGTCACAAGAGACCCAGTACTTC	CASSLDGTSQETQYF
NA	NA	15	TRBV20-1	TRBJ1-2	TGCAGTGCTAGAGATTTAAGGGACATCGACTATGGCTACACCTTC	CSARDLRDIDYGYTF
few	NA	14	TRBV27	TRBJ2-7	TGTGCCAGCAAAAACCCTGAGGGGGGCTACGAGCAGTACTTC	CASKNPEGGYEQYF
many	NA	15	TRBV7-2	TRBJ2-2	TGTGCCAGCAGCTTGAGGAGACCGAACACCGGGGAGCTGTTTTTT	CASSLRRPNTGELFF
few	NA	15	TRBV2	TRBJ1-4	TGTGCCAGCAGTGAGGATAGAATCGATAATGAAAAACTGTTTTTT	CASSEDRIDNEKLFF
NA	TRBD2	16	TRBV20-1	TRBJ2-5	TGCAGTGCTAGGGCGGGGGATCGACCAAACCAAGAGACCCAGTACTTC	CSARAGDRPNQETQYF
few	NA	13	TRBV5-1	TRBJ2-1	TGCGCCAGCAGCTTGCGGACAGAGGCTGAGCAGTTCTTC	CASSLRTEAEQFF
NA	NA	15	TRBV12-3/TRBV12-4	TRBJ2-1	TGTGCCAGCAGTCCCGGGAGTATAACGGGGGAGACCCAGTTCTTC	CASSPGSITGETQFF
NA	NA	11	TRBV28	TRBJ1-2	TGTGCCAGCGGGGGGGAGGACGGCCACACCTTC	CASGGEDGHTF
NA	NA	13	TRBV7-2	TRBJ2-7	TGTGCCCGCAGCCCCGGGAACTCCTACGAGCAGTACTTC	CARSPGNSYEQYF
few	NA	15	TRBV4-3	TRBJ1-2	TGCGCCAGCAGCCAAAACGCGGGCCAGTCTTATGGCTACACCTTC	CASSQNAGQSYGYTF
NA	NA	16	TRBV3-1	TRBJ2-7	TGTGCCAGCAGCACTGACCGGACACCTCCCTTCCGCGAGCAGTACTTC	CASSTDRTPPFREQYF
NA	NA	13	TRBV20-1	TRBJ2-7	TGCAGTGCGGGGGACGAGGGGCCCTACGAGCAGTACTTC	CSAGDEGPYEQYF
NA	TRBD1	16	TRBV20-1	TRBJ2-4	TGCAGTGCTACTGGACAGGGGGCGATAGCCAAAAACATTCAGTACTTC	CSATGQGAIAKNIQYF
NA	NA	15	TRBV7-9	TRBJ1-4	TGTGCCAGCAGCTTGGACGGACAGTTTAATGAAAAACTGTTTTTT	CASSLDGQFNEKLFF
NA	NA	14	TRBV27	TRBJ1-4	TGTGCCAGCAGTTTCTCGACGAATGTTGAAAAACTGTTTTTT	CASSFSTNVEKLFF
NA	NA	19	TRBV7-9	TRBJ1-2	TGTGCCAGCAGCTTAGCCGGGGCGGACACGGGAAGATCTAACTATGGCTACACCTTC	CASSLAGADTGRSNYGYTF
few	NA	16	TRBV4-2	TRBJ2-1	TGTGCCAGCAGCCAAGAGTTATCGGCGGGGCACAATGAGCAGTTCTTC	CASSQELSAGHNEQFF
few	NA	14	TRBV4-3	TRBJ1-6	TGCGCCAGCAGCCAAGGGGGTCTCAATTCACCCCTCCACTTT	CASSQGGLNSPLHF
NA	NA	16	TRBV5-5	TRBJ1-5	TGTGCCAGCAGCTTGTCGGCAGGGTATAGCAATCAGCCCCAGCATTTT	CASSLSAGYSNQPQHF
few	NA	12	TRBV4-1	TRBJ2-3	TGCGCCAGCAGCCACGGGCGGGATACGCAGTATTTT	CASSHGRDTQYF
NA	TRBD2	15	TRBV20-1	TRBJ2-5	TGCAGTGCTAGAGATGCGCTAGCGGGGGGGGAGACCCAGTACTTC	CSARDALAGGETQYF
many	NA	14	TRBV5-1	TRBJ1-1	TGCGCCAGCAGCTTGGGACACCCGAACACTGAAGCTTTCTTT	CASSLGHPNTEAFF
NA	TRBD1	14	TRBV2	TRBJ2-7	TGTGCCAGCGACAACAGGGGGGACTCCTACGAGCAGTACTTC	CASDNRGDSYEQYF
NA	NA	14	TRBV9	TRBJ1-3	TGTGCCAGCAGCGGAGACAGCTCTGGAAACACCATATATTTT	CASSGDSSGNTIYF
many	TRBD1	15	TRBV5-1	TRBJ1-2	TGCGCCAGCAGCTCTCGACAGGGGACGAACTATGGCTACACCTTC	CASSSRQGTNYGYTF
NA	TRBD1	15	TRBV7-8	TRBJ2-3	TGTGCCAGCAGCCCAGTAGGGGGCTACACAGATACGCAGTATTTT	CASSPVGGYTDTQYF
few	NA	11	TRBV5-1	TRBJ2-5	TGTGCCAGCAGCTTAGACCAGACCCAGTACTTC	CASSLDQTQYF
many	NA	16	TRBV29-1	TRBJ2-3	TGCAGCGTTGCAGGGAACGCCATCGGGAACACAGATACGCAGTATTTT	CSVAGNAIGNTDTQYF
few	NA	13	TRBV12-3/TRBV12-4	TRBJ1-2	TGTGCCAGCAGAGGGGACGGGAACTATGGCTACACCTTC	CASRGDGNYGYTF